Presented here are 18 T cell receptor beta chains from one specimen sequenced in a study of T cell clones after liver transplantation. The data were produced by immunoSEQ multiplex PCR, yet TCRdb's version contains in-frame clones alone and is incomplete. The repertoire holds around 13,000 clones, with just under 75% as singletons. The sample was CD8+ T cells from blood, taken at the 22-month timepoint. These receptors were taken from a human patient who received a liver transplant. Some T cells here may be from the graft donor.

The CDR3 DNA reads as TGTGCCATCAGGGCGCGGCAGGAGGGAGAGACCCAGTACTTC. This codes for CAIRARQEGETQYF. The genes are TRBV10-3 and TRBJ2-5; tentatively, D is TRBD2 (6 bases). This CDR3 is 14 amino acids long. With 6 bases removed from V and 4 bases from J, the gap between germline ends came to 15 bases. The germline gives CDR1 ENHRY, CDR2 SYGVKD.

This chain links TRBV7-6 with TRBJ2-2; 11 positions match TRBD1. The trim removed 3 bases at V and 6 bases at J, leaving 12 bases unmatched. The CDR3 has 18 residues. Germline values: CDR1 SGHVS, CDR2 FNYEAQ. The CDR3 DNA is TGTGCCAGCAGCTTGCGGCCGGGGACAGGGGGACCATCCGGGGAGCTGTTTTTT. It specifies CASSLRPGTGGPSGELFF.

The chain links TRBV19 to TRBJ1-2; D might be TRBD1 (5 bases). Trimming shortened V by 3 bases and J by 6 bases, and 11 bases separated the two germline ends. Germline CDR1 is LNHDA and CDR2 is SQIVND (reference sequence). The CDR3 has 13 residues. The CDR3 DNA reads TGTGCCAGTAGTATTGGTAGGGGAGATGGCTACACCTTC. Its protein is CASSIGRGDGYTF.

This chain connects TRBV27 to TRBJ2-3; perhaps TRBD2 as D (7 bases). V lost 10 bases to trimming and J lost 4 bases, with 15 bases between them. This CDR3 is 13 amino acids long. Germline V gene data show CDR1 as MNHEY and CDR2 as SMNVEV (reference sequence). For the CDR3, the DNA is TGTGCCACTTGGGGGGGCCTCGCAGATACGCAGTATTTT. It encodes CATWGGLADTQYF.

V and J are TRBV6-6 and TRBJ2-7; weak D call: TRBD2 (6 bases). The CDR3 sequence is 13 residues long. The germline V gene encodes CDR1 MNHNY and CDR2 SVGAGI (reference sequence). V lost 6 bases, J lost 3 bases, and 12 bases lay in between. In DNA, the CDR3 is TGTGCCAGCAGGGGACTCCCGGGCTACGAGCAGTACTTC. Translating it yields CASRGLPGYEQYF.

V is TRBV12-1 and J is TRBJ1-5; the table's D call of TRBD1 was not tested on the DNA. TRBV12-1 is noted as a pseudogene. The length of the CDR3 is 13 residues. The DNA of the CDR3 is TGTGCCAGCAGCAACAGGGTGAATCAGCCCCAGCATTTT. Protein product: CASSNRVNQPQHF.

CDR3 protein: CASSLTNTGELFF. CDR3 nucleotides: TGTGCCAGCAGCTTAACGAACACCGGGGAGCTGTTTTTT. The chain combines TRBV7-3 with TRBJ2-2; D gene ambiguous. The germline V gene encodes CDR1 SGHTA and CDR2 FQGTGA. The CDR3 is made up of 13 amino acids. Trimming left V 0 bases short and J 1 base short, with 0 bases between.

V and J are TRBV19 and TRBJ2-7; 9 bases line up with TRBD1. The CDR3 is made up of 18 amino acids. CDR1 LNHDA and CDR2 SQIVND come from the germline V gene (reference sequence). V shed 4 bases, J shed 2 bases, and the junction held 15 bases outside the gene matches. The CDR3 loop reads CASSTSGPGTGKTYEQYF. CDR3 nucleotides: TGTGCCAGTAGTACGAGCGGCCCCGGGACAGGGAAGACCTACGAGCAGTACTTC.

The chain uses TRBV5-1 and TRBJ2-7; possibly TRBD2 for D (5 bases). V was cut by 2 bases and J by 4 bases, with 19 bases left in between. This CDR3 is 16 amino acids long. Per the germline V gene, CDR1 is SGHRS and CDR2 is YFSETQ. The chain's CDR3 is CASSFEGASYGYEQYF. CDR3 sequence (DNA): TGCGCCAGCAGCTTTGAGGGAGCTAGTTATGGTTACGAGCAGTACTTC.

This clone was recorded only once. This sequence joins TRBV7-9 and TRBJ2-4; 8 nucleotides line up with TRBD1. The CDR3 runs 15 residues. Looked up from germline, CDR1 is SEHNR and CDR2 is FQNEAQ (reference sequence). The ends lost 6 bases at V and 8 bases at J; junction bases unmatched: 12. This CDR3 reads CASRQQGVNPDIQYF. In DNA, the CDR3 is TGTGCCAGCAGACAACAGGGGGTAAACCCTGACATTCAGTACTTC.

CDR3 sequence: CAWLTGALPYGYTF. In DNA form, the CDR3 reads TGTGCCTGGTTGACAGGGGCGCTCCCATATGGCTACACCTTC. This chain joins TRBV30 and TRBJ1-2; the match to TRBD1 covers 8 bases. Per the germline V gene, CDR1 is GTSNPN and CDR2 is SVGIG (reference sequence). V gave up 5 bases and J gave up 5 bases; unmatched junction bases: 10. The CDR3 has 14 amino acids.

The CDR3 here is CASKGPNTEAFF. CDR3 in DNA: TGTGCCAGCAAGGGCCCGAACACTGAAGCTTTCTTT. This chain joins TRBV5-7 and TRBJ1-1; D not certain. TRBV5-7 qualifies as an ORF whose function is uncertain. This CDR3 comprises 12 residues. V lost 6 bases to trimming and J lost 1 base, with 7 bases between them.

The chain employs TRBV11-2 and TRBJ2-7; D may match TRBD1 or TRBD2 (5 bases each). Germline CDR1 and CDR2: SGHAT and FQNNGV. V was clipped by 5 bases and J by 6 bases, with 17 bases between them. This CDR3 contains 14 residues. The CDR3 here is CASSNPYRGTEQYF. In DNA form, the CDR3 reads TGTGCCAGCAGCAATCCCTACCGAGGGACCGAGCAGTACTTC.

The V and J genes are TRBV7-2 and TRBJ1-4, with D perhaps matching TRBD1 (5 bases). The CDR3 length is 16 residues. Germline CDR1 SGHTA, CDR2 FQGNSA. Deletions cut 0 bases from V and 0 bases from J, with 8 bases between. The CDR3 loop is CASSLAGQATNEKLFF. DNA for the CDR3: TGTGCCAGCAGCTTAGCGGGGCAGGCAACTAATGAAAAACTGTTTTTT.

V gene TRBV2 combines with J gene TRBJ1-2, with D possibly TRBD1 on 5 matching bases. Germline CDR1 is SNHLY and CDR2 is FYNNEI. V lost 6 bases, J lost 3 bases, and 17 bases lay in between. This CDR3 is built from 15 residues. The CDR3 DNA reads TGTGCCAGCAGCGACACCGGGGCCCTTGACTATGGCTACACCTTC. It codes for CASSDTGALDYGYTF.

This clone is classed as medium-sized. The CDR3 spells CASSPTTGSNQPQHF. For the CDR3, the DNA is TGTGCCAGCAGCCCCACAACAGGCTCCAATCAGCCCCAGCATTTT. The chain recombines TRBV4-2 with TRBJ1-5; possible D gene TRBD1, 5 bases. CDR3 length: 15 amino acids. CDR1 is LGHNA and CDR2 is YNFKEQ in the germline V gene. The ends were cut back, 4 bases at V and 3 bases at J, with 13 bases in the middle.

The rearrangement joins TRBV7-2 to TRBJ1-2, with TRBD1 identical over 9 bases. Trimming removed 4 bases from V and 6 bases from J; junction bases left unmatched: 6. The CDR3 is made up of 14 amino acids. Germline V gene sequence: CDR1 SGHTA, CDR2 FQGNSA. The CDR3 DNA reads as TGTGCCAGCAGCTCCTTGGACAGGGGACATGGCTACACCTTC. Translating it yields CASSSLDRGHGYTF.

The rearrangement links TRBV11-2 to TRBJ2-3; no reliable D call. CDR1 is SGHAT, CDR2 FQNNGV, per germline. This CDR3 has 15 amino acids. Trimming left V 0 bases short and J 2 bases short, with 9 bases between. CDR3 sequence: CASSLDPRYTDTQYF. In DNA, the CDR3 is TGTGCCAGCAGCTTAGATCCCCGGTACACAGATACGCAGTATTTT.